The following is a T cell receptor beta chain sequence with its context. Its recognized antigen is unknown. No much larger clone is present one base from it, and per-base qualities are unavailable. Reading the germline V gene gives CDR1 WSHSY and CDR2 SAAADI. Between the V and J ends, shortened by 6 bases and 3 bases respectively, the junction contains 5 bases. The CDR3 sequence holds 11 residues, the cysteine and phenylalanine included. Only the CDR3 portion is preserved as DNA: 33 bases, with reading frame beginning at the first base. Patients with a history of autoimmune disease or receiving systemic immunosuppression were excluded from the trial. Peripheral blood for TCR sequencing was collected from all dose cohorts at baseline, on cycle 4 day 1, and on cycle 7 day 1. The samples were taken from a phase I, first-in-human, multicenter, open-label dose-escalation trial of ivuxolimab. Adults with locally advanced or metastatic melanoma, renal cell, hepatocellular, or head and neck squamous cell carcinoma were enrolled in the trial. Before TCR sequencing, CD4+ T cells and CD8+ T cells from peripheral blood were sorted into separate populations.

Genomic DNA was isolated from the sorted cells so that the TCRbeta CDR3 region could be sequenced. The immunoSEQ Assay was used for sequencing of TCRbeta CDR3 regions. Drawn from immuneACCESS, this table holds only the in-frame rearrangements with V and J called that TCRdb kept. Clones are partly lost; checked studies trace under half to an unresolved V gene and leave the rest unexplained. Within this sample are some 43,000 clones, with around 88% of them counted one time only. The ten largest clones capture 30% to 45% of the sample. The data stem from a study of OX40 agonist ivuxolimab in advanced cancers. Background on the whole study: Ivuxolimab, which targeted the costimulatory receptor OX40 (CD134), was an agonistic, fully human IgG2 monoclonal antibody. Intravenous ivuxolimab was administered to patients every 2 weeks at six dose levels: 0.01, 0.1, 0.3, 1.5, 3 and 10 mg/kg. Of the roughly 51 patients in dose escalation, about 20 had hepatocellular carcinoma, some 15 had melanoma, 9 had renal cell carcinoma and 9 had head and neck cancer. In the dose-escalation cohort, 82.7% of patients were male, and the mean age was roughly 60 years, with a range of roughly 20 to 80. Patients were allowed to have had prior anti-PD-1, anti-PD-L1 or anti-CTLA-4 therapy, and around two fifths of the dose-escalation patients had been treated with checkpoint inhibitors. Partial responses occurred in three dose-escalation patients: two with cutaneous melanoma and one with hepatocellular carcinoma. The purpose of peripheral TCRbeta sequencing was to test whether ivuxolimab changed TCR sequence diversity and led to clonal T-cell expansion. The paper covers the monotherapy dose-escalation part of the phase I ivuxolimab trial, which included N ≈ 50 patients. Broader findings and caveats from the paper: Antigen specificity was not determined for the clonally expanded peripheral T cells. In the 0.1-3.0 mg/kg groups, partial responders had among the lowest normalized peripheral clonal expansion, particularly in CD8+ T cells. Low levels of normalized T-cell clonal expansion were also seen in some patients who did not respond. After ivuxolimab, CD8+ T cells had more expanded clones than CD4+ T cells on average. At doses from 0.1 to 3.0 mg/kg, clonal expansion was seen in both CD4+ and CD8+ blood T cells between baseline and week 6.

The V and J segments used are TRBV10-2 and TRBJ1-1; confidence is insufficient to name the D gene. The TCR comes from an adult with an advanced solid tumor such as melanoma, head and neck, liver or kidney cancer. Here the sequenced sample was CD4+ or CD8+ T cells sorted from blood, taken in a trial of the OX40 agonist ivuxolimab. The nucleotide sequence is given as TGCGCCAGCAGGGACTACACTGAAGCTTTCTTT. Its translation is CASRDYTEAFF.